This entry features one T cell receptor (beta chain) sequence. The data were obtained in a study of blood T cell repertoires in COVID-19. Across the study: COVID-19 samples collected from the United States, Italy and Spain covered acute and convalescent phases.

In the original analysis: The authors estimated nucleated cell counts from reference gene primer amplification. Assay: immunoSEQ multiplex PCR; the TCRdb copy retains only in-frame clones and omits some. Clonal size and the V and J genes are those of that table, whereas D and trimming came from the DNA. The sample includes 200,000 to 300,000 clones, approximately 81% of them seen just once. This sequence originates from a man aged 60-69 years with acute or convalescent COVID-19. The sample comprised peripheral blood.

DNA of the CDR3: TGTGCCAGCAGCTTGACACATTTCTACAATGAGCAGTTCTTC. It is translated as CASSLTHFYNEQFF. The chain couples TRBV7-3 to TRBJ2-1, with D unclear. The CDR3 extends over 14 amino acids. Trimming stripped 3 bases from V and 3 bases from J, with 9 bases between. Germline V gene data show CDR1 as SGHTA and CDR2 as FQGTGA.